This T cell receptor (beta chain) derives from a study of neoadjuvant anti-PD-1 for oral cavity cancer. Overall study: Around day 43, patients without progression received a fourth nivolumab dose before surgery.

For this clone: Its antigen is as yet unknown.

V trimming: 3 bases; J trimming: 0 bases; junction bases outside the gene matches: 1. This CDR3 has 14 residues. Germline V gives CDR1 SEHNR, CDR2 FQNEAQ (reference sequence). Described time point: after neoadjuvant nivolumab, at surgical resection. Patients had HPV-negative, locally advanced oral cavity squamous cell carcinoma. Study observations and caveats: Higher pretreatment Treg/Th17 ratios tracked higher pretreatment blood clonality.

The table came from immunoSEQ multiplex PCR; TCRdb's copy has only in-frame clones and leaves some out. The sample shows tens of thousands of clones, about 88% of them seen only once. Sequenced here: PBMCs, sampled after nivolumab (anti-PD-1) treatment. This clonotype was obtained from a person between 40 and 85 years old with oral cavity squamous cell carcinoma. The V call is TRBV7-9, the J call TRBJ2-5; 7 bases align to TRBD2. The CDR3 coding sequence is TGTGCCAGCAGCTTCGGGACTAACCAAGAGACCCAGTACTTC. Translation: CASSFGTNQETQYF.